This T cell receptor (beta chain) stems from a study of T-cell memory formation after mild COVID-19. UMIs and sample barcodes were carried by the TCR alpha and TCR beta cDNA libraries that 5'RACE produced using constant-segment primers. TCRdb itself ran the 5' RACE reads through MiXCR, one entry per CDR3 protein. The sample lists 350,000 to 400,000 distinct CDR3 sequences, 14% seen once, with under 25% in the top ten. Study-wide points: From day 15 to 85, contracting clones were balanced between CD4 and CD8, whereas later expanders leaned toward CD4+. Some clones that responded turned up in pre-infection memory, which suggests that cross-reactive memory joined in.

This CDR3 comprises 16 residues. Per the germline V gene, CDR1 is MNHEY and CDR2 is SVGEGT. Trimming removed 2 bases at V and 4 bases at J, with 16 bases between. Concerning this clonotype: Its antigen is as yet unknown.

The sequence was collected from a man aged 18 to 29 who had mild COVID-19 (a few samples of this study predate the infection). Cell type and time point are not known. Sequencing was done on a sample of PBMCs or a T cell subset sorted from them (not recorded which). The rearrangement joins TRBV6-2 or TRBV6-3 to TRBJ2-3, with D possibly matching TRBD2 (5 bases). CDR3 DNA sequence: TGTGCCAGCAGTTACCTGGACTCCCGGTTATCAGATACGCAGTATTTT. Amino acids: CASSYLDSRLSDTQYF.